These T cell receptor beta chains were read from a single sample in a study of T-cell memory formation after mild COVID-19. TCRdb passed the 5' RACE reads through MiXCR, listing each CDR3 protein once. The data contain a few hundred thousand distinct CDR3 sequences, more than 20% of them singletons. Sequencing input: PBMCs or a T cell subset sorted from them (not recorded which). Receptor source: a man between 18 and 35 years old who had mild COVID-19 (a few samples of this study predate the infection). Cell type and time point are not known. Both conserved end residues are part of each CDR3. The order of the fields is CDR3 protein, CDR3 DNA, V gene, D gene, clone size, J gene. D genes are given only for firm matches. The size field is filled for only some rows; it gives once, few, many or a size class.

CASSSPGTVYNEQFF,TGTGCCAGCAGCTCCCCCGGGACAGTCTACAATGAGCAGTTCTTC,TRBV7-9,TRBD1,NA,TRBJ2-1
CASSHESYEQYF,TGCGCCAGCAGCCACGAAAGCTACGAGCAGTACTTC,TRBV4-1,NA,many,TRBJ2-7
CASSEVAGRNSPLHF,TGTGCCAGCAGTGAAGTCGCAGGGAGAAATTCACCCCTCCACTTT,TRBV2,NA,few,TRBJ1-6
CASSDRTNDEQYF,TGTGCCAGCAGTGACCGGACAAACGACGAGCAGTACTTC,TRBV6-6,NA,few,TRBJ2-7
CASSVAPAGGNEQFF,TGTGCCAGCAGCGTAGCACCTGCGGGGGGCAATGAGCAGTTCTTC,TRBV9,TRBD2,once,TRBJ2-1
CASSPPTDYGYTF,TGTGCCAGCTCACCACCAACAGACTATGGCTACACCTTC,TRBV18,NA,NA,TRBJ1-2
CASSLSGTSEQYF,TGCGCCAGCAGCTTATCCGGGACTTCGGAGCAGTACTTC,TRBV5-1,NA,NA,TRBJ2-7
CASSLPTGNNQPQHF,TGTGCCAGCAGCTTACCGACAGGAAACAATCAGCCCCAGCATTTT,TRBV7-2,NA,few,TRBJ1-5
CASSLGAGMGLGELFF,TGTGCCAGCAGTTTAGGGGCAGGGATGGGGCTCGGGGAGCTGTTTTTT,TRBV12-3/TRBV12-4,NA,few,TRBJ2-2
CASSPGQLHGYTF,TGTGCCAGCAGCCCTGGACAGCTCCATGGCTACACCTTC,TRBV7-2,NA,many,TRBJ1-2
CASSPRWANNEQFF,TGTGCCAGCTCACCCAGGTGGGCTAACAATGAGCAGTTCTTC,TRBV18,NA,NA,TRBJ2-1
CASSLFDSTEETQYF,TGCGCCAGCAGCTTGTTTGACAGCACGGAAGAGACCCAGTACTTC,TRBV5-1,NA,NA,TRBJ2-5
CASSSQVGGELFF,TGTGCCAGCAGCTCCCAGGTCGGCGGGGAGCTGTTTTTC,TRBV7-2,NA,NA,TRBJ2-2
CASRVQGGREKLFF,TGTGCCAGCAGAGTACAGGGAGGACGGGAAAAACTGTTTTTT,TRBV2,NA,NA,TRBJ1-4
CASSLVTQETQYF,TGTGCCAGCAGTTTAGTTACACAAGAGACCCAGTACTTC,TRBV12-3/TRBV12-4,NA,few,TRBJ2-5
CASSLGEGVYEQYF,TGTGCCAGCAGCTTAGGGGAAGGGGTCTACGAGCAGTACTTC,TRBV7-6,NA,few,TRBJ2-7
CASSLGMGGTEAFF,TGTGCCAGCAGTTTGGGGATGGGAGGGACTGAAGCTTTCTTT,TRBV28,NA,few,TRBJ1-1
CASSLLSYGHTQYF,TGTGCCAGCAGTTTATTAAGTTACGGACATACGCAGTATTTT,TRBV28,NA,few,TRBJ2-3
CASSLEAGVYEQYF,TGCGCCAGCAGCTTGGAGGCAGGGGTCTACGAGCAGTACTTC,TRBV5-1,NA,many,TRBJ2-7
CASTWGLNTEAFF,TGTGCCAGCACCTGGGGTTTGAACACTGAAGCTTTCTTT,TRBV14,NA,few,TRBJ1-1
CSARLSLWGYTF,TGCAGTGCTCGGTTGTCCCTATGGGGCTACACCTTC,TRBV20-1,NA,NA,TRBJ1-2
CASSWLAGGPTGELFF,TGCGCCAGCAGCTGGTTAGCGGGGGGGCCCACCGGGGAGCTGTTTTTT,TRBV4-1,TRBD2,few,TRBJ2-2
CASSLWRDRYNQPQHF,TGTGCCAGCAGCTTGTGGCGCGACAGATACAATCAGCCCCAGCATTTT,TRBV5-5,NA,few,TRBJ1-5
CASSPQWYGYTF,TGTGCCAGCAGCCCCCAATGGTATGGCTACACCTTC,TRBV7-2,NA,NA,TRBJ1-2
CASSRGSDRETQYF,TGCGCCAGCAGTAGGGGGTCCGACAGAGAGACCCAGTACTTC,TRBV5-1,NA,few,TRBJ2-5
CSAPTTGGYTEAFF,TGCAGTGCACCGACTACAGGGGGATACACTGAAGCTTTCTTT,TRBV20-1,TRBD1,many,TRBJ1-1
CASSSRTGRTDTQYF,TGTGCCAGCAGCTCACGGACAGGGAGGACAGATACGCAGTATTTT,TRBV7-2,TRBD1,NA,TRBJ2-3
CASSYERYNQPQHF,TGTGCCAGCAGTTATGAGCGTTACAATCAGCCCCAGCATTTT,TRBV6-6,NA,NA,TRBJ1-5
CASGMDTTPASPLHF,TGTGCCAGCGGGATGGACACAACACCCGCATCACCCCTCCACTTT,TRBV6-5,NA,NA,TRBJ1-6
CASVGQGGTEAFF,TGTGCCAGCGTCGGACAGGGGGGTACTGAAGCTTTCTTT,TRBV2,TRBD1,few,TRBJ1-1
CASSRTAGVLRETQYF,TGTGCCAGCAGCCGCACGGCGGGGGTGCTGCGAGAGACCCAGTACTTC,TRBV7-6,TRBD2,NA,TRBJ2-5
CASSYGLAGVAAGELFF,TGTGCCAGCAGTTACGGCCTAGCGGGGGTCGCCGCCGGGGAGCTGTTTTTT,TRBV6-5,TRBD2,NA,TRBJ2-2
CASSVSMLGQGLCGANVLTF,TGCGCCAGCAGTGTTTCGATGTTGGGACAGGGATTATGTGGGGCCAACGTCCTGACTTTC,TRBV10-1,TRBD1,few,TRBJ2-6
CASSQDYSGGYGYTF,TGCGCCAGCAGCCAAGATTACAGTGGAGGCTATGGCTACACCTTC,TRBV4-1,NA,few,TRBJ1-2
CASSYSASSGQETQYF,TGTGCCAGCAGTTACTCGGCTTCGAGCGGCCAAGAGACCCAGTACTTC,TRBV6-5,NA,NA,TRBJ2-5
CASKGTGGSPLHF,TGTGCCAGCAAAGGGACAGGAGGTTCACCCCTCCACTTT,TRBV2,TRBD1,many,TRBJ1-6
CASRGQRSYNSPLHF,TGTGCCAGCAGGGGACAGAGGTCCTATAATTCACCCCTCCACTTT,TRBV6-5,TRBD1,few,TRBJ1-6
CASSPSGFIAGELFF,TGTGCCAGCAGCCCTAGCGGGTTCATCGCCGGGGAGCTGTTTTTT,TRBV7-8,TRBD2,NA,TRBJ2-2
CASSLPYRQETQYF,TGTGCCAGCAGCTTGCCGTACAGACAAGAGACCCAGTACTTC,TRBV7-9,NA,few,TRBJ2-5
CASSDTGRSRLKLFF,TGTGCCAGCAGCGATACGGGACGGAGCCGTCTCAAACTGTTTTTT,TRBV6-5,NA,once,TRBJ1-4
CASRDRLAGENTGELFF,TGTGCCAGCAGAGATAGACTAGCGGGGGAGAACACCGGGGAGCTGTTTTTT,TRBV3-1,TRBD2,NA,TRBJ2-2
CASSFGRDAEAFF,TGTGCCAGCAGCTTTGGTAGGGACGCTGAAGCTTTCTTT,TRBV5-4,NA,NA,TRBJ1-1
CASSYDGSQSSPLHF,TGTGCCAGCAGTTACGACGGATCCCAATCTTCACCCCTCCACTTT,TRBV6-5,NA,NA,TRBJ1-6
CASSLRGQVGTEAFF,TGTGCCAGCAGCTTAAGAGGACAGGTAGGCACTGAAGCTTTCTTT,TRBV7-2,TRBD1,NA,TRBJ1-1
CASSRVDNEQFF,TGTGCCAGCAGTCGGGTAGACAATGAGCAGTTCTTC,TRBV7-9,NA,many,TRBJ2-1
CASSPGGSGQETQYF,TGCGCCAGCAGCCCTGGGGGCAGCGGCCAAGAGACCCAGTACTTC,TRBV5-1,NA,few,TRBJ2-5
CSARDHGGGYTF,TGCAGTGCTAGAGATCATGGGGGCGGCTACACCTTC,TRBV20-1,NA,few,TRBJ1-2
CSALDGDNSPLHF,TGCAGCGCATTGGACGGAGATAATTCACCCCTCCACTTT,TRBV29-1,NA,few,TRBJ1-6
CASSFIGNTIYF,TGTGCCAGCAGTTTCATTGGAAACACCATATATTTT,TRBV28,NA,NA,TRBJ1-3
CASSLPGVHNEQFF,TGTGCCAGCAGTTTGCCAGGGGTCCACAATGAGCAGTTCTTC,TRBV12-3/TRBV12-4,NA,NA,TRBJ2-1
CSVLTSGVAQYF,TGCAGCGTTCTGACTAGCGGGGTGGCCCAGTACTTC,TRBV29-1,TRBD2,few,TRBJ2-5
CASSDPSNTGELFF,TGTGCCAGTAGCGATCCTTCGAACACCGGGGAGCTGTTTTTT,TRBV19,NA,NA,TRBJ2-2
CASSLGGQGSYEQYF,TGTGCCAGCAGCTTAGGCGGACAGGGATCCTACGAGCAGTACTTC,TRBV7-6,TRBD1,NA,TRBJ2-7
CASNRRDEQFF,TGTGCCAGCAACAGGAGAGATGAGCAGTTCTTC,TRBV12-3/TRBV12-4,NA,NA,TRBJ2-1
CATSSWRDTDTQYF,TGTGCCACCAGTAGTTGGCGGGACACAGATACGCAGTATTTT,TRBV24-1,NA,NA,TRBJ2-3
CSVGGQSYEQYF,TGCAGCGTCGGCGGACAGTCCTACGAGCAGTACTTC,TRBV29-1,NA,few,TRBJ2-7
CAISPKDSSGNTIYF,TGTGCCATCAGCCCTAAGGACAGCTCTGGAAACACCATATATTTT,TRBV10-3,NA,NA,TRBJ1-3
CASRQGGLAGPDTQYF,TGTGCCAGCAGGCAAGGGGGGCTAGCGGGCCCAGATACGCAGTATTTT,TRBV6-1,TRBD2,NA,TRBJ2-3
CATSVGGISYNEQFF,TGTGCCACCAGTGTGGGGGGGATCTCCTACAATGAGCAGTTCTTC,TRBV24-1,TRBD2,NA,TRBJ2-1
CASSSLPGGPDEQFF,TGCGCCAGCAGCTCTCTGCCGGGGGGGCCTGATGAGCAGTTCTTC,TRBV5-1,TRBD2,many,TRBJ2-1